The TCR beta chain described here comes from a study of T cell responses to AZD1222 COVID-19 vaccine. Study details: Whether given at about 4 or about 12 weeks, second doses were pooled. Points from the study as a whole: Recipients of AZD1222 seropositive at baseline numbered only 6 or 7.

Germline CDR1 reads GTSNPN; CDR2 reads SVGIG (reference sequence). The CDR3 totals 11 residues. The V gene lost 4 bases and the J gene lost 5 bases, with 8 bases spanning the gap. To note about this clone: Its specificity is unknown.

TCRdb's copy holds only in-frame clones and misses some; the assay was immunoSEQ multiplex PCR. The data show 100,000 to 150,000 clones, with about 88% seen just once and 25% to 30% held by the top ten. This TCR was sampled from an adult in good health. Sequenced material: peripheral blood, taken on day 0 of AZD1222 vaccination. The gene calls are TRBV30 and TRBJ1-1; D is uncertain. The CDR3 sequence is CAWIKDTEAFF. The CDR3 region has the DNA TGTGCCTGGATCAAGGATACTGAAGCTTTCTTT. Full variable domain (rest looked up from reference TRBV30 and TRBJ1-1): SQTIHQWPATLVQPVGSPLSLECTVEGTSNPNLYWYRQAAGRGLQLLFYSVGIGQISSEVPQNLSASRPQDRQFILSSKKLLLSDSGFYLCAWIKDTEAFFGQGTRLTVV.